These T cell receptor beta chains were read from a single sample in a study of tumor-infiltrating lymphocytes in primary liver carcinoma. TCRdb redid the calling of the multiplex PCR reads with MiXCR, one entry per CDR3 protein. The table shows about 200,000 distinct CDR3 sequences, with 65% occurring only once. Specimen: peripheral blood. Source of these receptors: a woman aged 55-70 years with primary liver carcinoma and hepatitis B virus infection. The CDR3 runs from the conserved cysteine through the conserved F or W. A D gene is named only where the DNA matches it firmly. Size values are once, few and many counts, or a class for expanded clones, and some rows have none.

. | 20 | TRBJ2-1 | TRBV7-3 | TRBD2 | TGTGCCAGCAGCTTAGGTGGACTAGCGGGAGGCTATGGACCCTACAATGAGCAGTTCTTC | CASSLGGLAGGYGPYNEQFF
many | 14 | TRBJ2-5 | TRBV12-3/TRBV12-4 | TRBD1 | TGTGCCAGCAGGCCGGGACAGGGTATGAAGACCCAGTACTTC | CASRPGQGMKTQYF
many | 14 | TRBJ2-3 | TRBV12-3/TRBV12-4 | . | TGTGCCAGCAGCCCGGATAACTGGGCAGATACGCAGTATTTT | CASSPDNWADTQYF
. | 16 | TRBJ2-2 | TRBV14 | . | TGTGCCAGCAGCCAAAAACTCACAGCGGACACCGGGGTGCTGTTTTTT | CASSQKLTADTGVLFF
. | 17 | TRBJ2-3 | TRBV11-2 | . | TGCGCCACCAGCTTAGGGGGACTAACGTATACGTCAGATACGCAGTATTTT | CATSLGGLTYTSDTQYF
. | 15 | TRBJ1-2 | TRBV11-3 | TRBD1 | TGTGTCAGCAGCTCAGCGGACAGGGAAGGGTATGGCTACACCTTC | CVSSSADREGYGYTF
few | 16 | TRBJ2-7 | TRBV7-8 | TRBD1 | TGTGTCAGCAGCTCTCGAAGACAGGGGGCCCCCTACGAGCAGTACTTC | CVSSSRRQGAPYEQYF
. | 13 | TRBJ2-1 | TRBV6-5 | . | TGTGCCAGCAGTTACCGGGGTAGAGGGGGTTTCTTCTTC | CASSYRGRGGFFF
. | 14 | TRBJ2-7 | TRBV6-5 | TRBD1 | TGTGCCAGTAGTTACTCGACAGGGGGCCACAAGCAGTACTTC | CASSYSTGGHKQYF
many | 13 | TRBJ2-7 | TRBV12-3/TRBV12-4 | TRBD2 | TGTGCCAGCAGTACTAGCGGAAACTACGAGCAGTACTTC | CASSTSGNYEQYF
. | 12 | TRBJ2-1 | TRBV29-1 | . | TGCAGCGTTGAGGGAGGAGGGCGCGAGCAGTTCTTC | CSVEGGGREQFF
. | 15 | TRBJ1-1 | TRBV11-2 | . | TGTGCCAGCAGCTTAGGCCACAGGGCGCACATTGAAACTTTCTTT | CASSLGHRAHIETFF
. | 13 | TRBJ2-1 | TRBV10-2 | . | TGCGCCAGCAGGGCGGACTTATACAATGAGCAGTTCTTC | CASRADLYNEQFF
. | 17 | TRBJ1-6 | TRBV11-3 | . | TGTGCCAGCAGCCCCCCGGGACGGGGTGTTATCAATTCGCCCCTCCACTTT | CASSPPGRGVINSPLHF
few | 16 | TRBJ1-6 | TRBV28 | . | TGTGCCAGCAGTCGCGGGGCTCAGGACTGGGGGTCACCCCTCCACTTT | CASSRGAQDWGSPLHF
. | 16 | TRBJ2-3 | TRBV29-1 | TRBD2 | TGCAGCGTCCACGGATCCGTGGCGGGAGGTGGAGGTACGCAGTATTTT | CSVHGSVAGGGGTQYF
once | 15 | TRBJ2-1 | TRBV24-1 | TRBD2 | TGTGCCACCAGTGAGCTGGGCGGGAGCCCAAATGAGCAGTTCTTC | CATSELGGSPNEQFF
many | 16 | TRBJ2-3 | TRBV4-1 | TRBD2 | TGCGCCAGCAGCCAAGAAGTCGGGAGGGTCACAGATACGCAGTATTTT | CASSQEVGRVTDTQYF
. | 12 | TRBJ2-2 | TRBV20-1 | . | TGCAGTGCTAGAGCCAGGGTCGGGGAGCTGTTTTTT | CSARARVGELFF
once | 17 | TRBJ1-4 | TRBV5-1 | TRBD1 | TGCGCCAGCAGCCCAATTGGTGGGACAGTTGAGAATGAAAAACTGTTTTTT | CASSPIGGTVENEKLFF
many | 16 | TRBJ2-1 | TRBV12-5 | TRBD2 | TGTGCTAGTGGTCCCGGACTAGCGGGAGGTTTCGATGAGCAGTTCTTC | CASGPGLAGGFDEQFF
. | 13 | TRBJ2-5 | TRBV29-1 | . | TGCAGCGTTTTCAGGGGCATCCAAGAGGCCCAGTACTTT | CSVFRGIQEAQYF
. | 13 | TRBJ2-1 | TRBV6-6 | . | TGTGCCAGCACCCACGAGGTGAGGGGTGAACAGTTCTTC | CASTHEVRGEQFF
many | 15 | TRBJ2-7 | TRBV6-5 | . | TGTGCCAGCAGTCCCTCGGGAGTGGGTTCCTACGAGCAGTACTTC | CASSPSGVGSYEQYF
. | 15 | TRBJ2-2 | TRBV7-8 | . | TGTGCCAGCAGCACGGGGCAGGGGTTGACCGGGGAGCTGTTTTTT | CASSTGQGLTGELFF
few | 16 | TRBJ1-1 | TRBV5-1 | TRBD1 | TGCGCCAGCAGCCTACCCAGGACAGGGGAGAACACTGAAGCTTTCTTT | CASSLPRTGENTEAFF
few | 12 | TRBJ1-5 | TRBV29-1 | TRBD1 | TGCAGCGCTGGGGACAGTCAACAGCCCCAGCATTTT | CSAGDSQQPQHF
. | 14 | TRBJ1-2 | TRBV28 | . | TGTGCCAGCAGAAACGCTGGCAGTTCCTATGGCTACACCTTC | CASRNAGSSYGYTF
. | 15 | TRBJ2-1 | TRBV11-2 | TRBD1 | TGTGCCAGCACCTTGAAGACAGGGGGCACATATGAGCAGTTCTTC | CASTLKTGGTYEQFF
. | 14 | TRBJ2-2 | TRBV12-3/TRBV12-4 | . | TGTGCCAGTGAGCAGGATGCGAACACCTGGGAGCTGTTTTTT | CASEQDANTWELFF
. | 13 | TRBJ1-2 | TRBV2 | TRBD1 | TGTGCCAGCAGGGACAGGACAGGCGGTGGCTACACCTTC | CASRDRTGGGYTF
few | 16 | TRBJ2-1 | TRBV28 | . | TGTGCCAGCAGTTTATCGGGGATGGGGGGATACAATGAGCAGTTCTTC | CASSLSGMGGYNEQFF
many | 14 | TRBJ2-5 | TRBV6-1 | . | TGTGCCAGCAGTGAGACCGGGGCCCAAGAGACCCAGTACTTC | CASSETGAQETQYF
. | 16 | TRBJ2-7 | TRBV11-2 | . | TGTGCCAGCAGCCGACTAATACAGGGTGAGATCTACGAGCAGTACTTC | CASSRLIQGEIYEQYF
many | 13 | TRBJ2-4 | TRBV6-6 | . | TGTGCCAGCAGGTCGGGACGGCAAAACATTCAGTACTTC | CASRSGRQNIQYF
many | 18 | TRBJ1-5 | TRBV6-5 | TRBD1 | TGTGCCAGCAGACGACAGGGGGCAGGTCCCTATAGCAATCAGCCCCAGCATTTT | CASRRQGAGPYSNQPQHF
few | 14 | TRBJ2-7 | TRBV6-1 | . | TGTGCCAGCAGGAAGCAACGGGGTGCCTACGTGCAGTACTTC | CASRKQRGAYVQYF
few | 14 | TRBJ2-7 | TRBV6-1 | . | TGTGCCAGCAGGAAGCAACGGGGTGCCTACGGGCAGTACTTC | CASRKQRGAYGQYF
many | 15 | TRBJ1-5 | TRBV6-6 | TRBD1 | TGTGCCAGCAGAGCCGGGACAGGGGTTGTTCAGCCCCAGCATTTT | CASRAGTGVVQPQHF
. | 16 | TRBJ2-3 | TRBV28 | TRBD2 | TGTGCCAGCACCCTCCTAGAGGGAGGGCGCACAGATACGCAGTATTTT | CASTLLEGGRTDTQYF
. | 14 | TRBJ1-2 | TRBV6-5 | . | TGTACCAGGAATCAGGGGCGGGGGGACTATGGCTACACCTTC | CTRNQGRGDYGYTF
. | 16 | TRBJ2-5 | TRBV29-1 | TRBD2 | TGCAGCGTTGAAGATTGGCTAGCGGGGGGCCAAGAGACCCAGTATTTC | CSVEDWLAGGQETQYF
many | 14 | TRBJ1-2 | TRBV28 | TRBD1 | TGTGCCAGCAGACCATCACCGGCCGCCGGGACAGTCGTCTTC | CASRPSPAAGTVVF
. | 13 | TRBJ1-5 | TRBV12-3/TRBV12-4 | . | TGTGTCAGCAGCCTTAATAGCAATCAGCCCCAGCATTTT | CVSSLNSNQPQHF
few | 15 | TRBJ1-4 | TRBV12-3/TRBV12-4 | TRBD1 | TGTGCCAGCAGTTTGAAGGGACAGGGTTGGGAAAAACTGTTTTTT | CASSLKGQGWEKLFF
many | 17 | TRBJ2-2 | TRBV11-3 | . | TGTGCCAGCAGCTTCGGTCAGGGCAAAGGGAACACCGGGGAGCTGTTTTTT | CASSFGQGKGNTGELFF
. | 19 | TRBJ2-1 | TRBV11-3 | TRBD2 | TGTGCCAGCAGCTTAGGTCGGGGGGTAGCGAGAGGCTCCTACAATGAGCAGTTCTTC | CASSLGRGVARGSYNEQFF
. | 12 | TRBJ2-3 | TRBV18 | . | TGTGCCAGCTCCAAACTTGGCGATACGCAGTATTTT | CASSKLGDTQYF
. | 16 | TRBJ1-2 | TRBV11-2 | TRBD1 | TGTGCCAGCAGCTTAGACGGGACAGGAGCCTACTATGGCTACACCTTC | CASSLDGTGAYYGYTF
few | 13 | TRBJ1-2 | TRBV7-8 | . | TGTGCCAGCAGCTTAGCGAGGGCGGATGGCTACACCTTC | CASSLARADGYTF
. | 15 | TRBJ1-2 | TRBV11-2 | . | TGTGCCATCAGCTCCCGAGCCGCCTCGTTCGGGGGCTACACCTTT | CAISSRAASFGGYTF
. | 14 | TRBJ2-4 | TRBV11-1 | . | TGTGCCAGTTGCTTGTCGGCCCCCAAAAACATTCAGTACTTC | CASCLSAPKNIQYF